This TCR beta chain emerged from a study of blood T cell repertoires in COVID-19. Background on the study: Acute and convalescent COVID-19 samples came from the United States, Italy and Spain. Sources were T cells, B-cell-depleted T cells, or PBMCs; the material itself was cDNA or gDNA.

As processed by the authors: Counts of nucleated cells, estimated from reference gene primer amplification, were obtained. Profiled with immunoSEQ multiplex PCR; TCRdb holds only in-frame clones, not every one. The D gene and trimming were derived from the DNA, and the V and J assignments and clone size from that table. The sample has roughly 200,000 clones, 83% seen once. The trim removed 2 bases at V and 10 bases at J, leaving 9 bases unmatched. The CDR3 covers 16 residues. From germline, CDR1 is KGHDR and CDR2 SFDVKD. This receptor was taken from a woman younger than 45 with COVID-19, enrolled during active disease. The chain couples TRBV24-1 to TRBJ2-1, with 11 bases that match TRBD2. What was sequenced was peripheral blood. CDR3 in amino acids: CATSDSGTSGGREQFF. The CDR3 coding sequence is TGTGCCACCAGTGATTCCGGGACTAGCGGAGGTCGGGAGCAGTTCTTC.